This T cell receptor beta chain was sequenced in a study of post-analysis software for immune sequencing data (dated by TCRdb to the mid-2010s). Looking at the study overall: Recorded disease courses included relapsing-remitting, secondary progressive and progressive-relapsing multiple sclerosis, with some patients lacking subtype annotation. Patient repertoires were compared against roughly 12 previously published healthy control repertoires from donors aged 6 to 25 years. A subset of samples was prepared in parallel using single-end sample barcoding, then pooled and co-amplified after Illumina adapter ligation. The investigation overall reported the following: Significantly lower normalized Chao1 diversity was found in multiple sclerosis patients than in controls, suggesting substantial peripheral T-cell clonal expansion. The control group was slightly older than the multiple sclerosis patient group. Strong co-clustering of samples prepared in the same batch was shown by direct clustering with F measure, prompting a batch-effect correction. Patients showed significantly higher frequencies than controls for five TRBV segments, among them TRBV5-6, TRBV5-1 and TRBV20-1.

Libraries were prepared through PCR. Sequencer: Illumina HiSeq 2500. To reduce PCR and sequencing biases, unique molecular identifiers were incorporated into the TCR beta cDNA libraries. Every 1 to 10 million input T cells yielded 500,000 or so cDNA molecules, meaning each molecule approximated one T cell. The patient libraries were prepared and sequenced using the same protocol as the earlier healthy control dataset. Samples belonging to the same batch were prepared together, multiplexed and sequenced on a shared HiSeq lane. In the authors' own workflow: MIGEC handled the raw barcoded reads, throwing out single-read molecular identifier groups before consensus assembly and CDR3 extraction. Clonotype tables were post-analysed with VDJtools, normalizing diversity by down-sampling all datasets to the smallest sample size. To correct batch-related cross-sample contamination, repertoire overlap clustering matched CDR3 amino acid sequences but not nucleotide sequences. In TCRdb, the public reads were trimmed at Q25 with fastp and aligned with MiXCR, with productive beta chains retained. Identical CDR3 proteins give one entry, which carries the most common genes and DNA. Clone size and V and J calls follow TCRdb, not the original study. The sample records over 700,000 distinct CDR3 sequences, roughly 27% of which are singletons. Of the sample, about 0.5% falls within the top ten clones.

CDR1 SEHNR and CDR2 FQNEAQ were looked up in the germline V gene (reference sequence). The CDR3 numbers 15 residues from cysteine through phenylalanine. Left in the record is the CDR3 DNA by itself, 45 bases read in frame from the first base. V and J lose 4 bases and 5 bases, and a span of 15 bases separates them. As to this clonotype: The antigen it recognizes is unknown. No much larger clone exists at a distance of one base, and base qualities are not known.

To demonstrate the VDJtools post-analysis software, TCR beta repertoires were profiled from the peripheral blood of over ten young patients with multiple sclerosis. The patients with multiple sclerosis were children and adolescents between 6 and 15 years of age. The clonotype originates from a girl under 18 with multiple sclerosis. Specimen: blood. The sequence links TRBV7-9 to TRBJ2-1, with a weak D call of TRBD2 (5 bases match). The CDR3 loop reads CASSSPLGADNEQFF. Read as DNA, the sequence is TGTGCCAGCAGCTCCCCTTTGGGAGCCGACAATGAGCAGTTCTTC. The CDR3 plus the reference TRBV7-9 and TRBJ2-1 genes for the other parts give the full variable domain: DTGVSQNPRHKITKRGQNVTFRCDPISEHNRLYWYRQTLGQGPEFLTYFQNEAQLEKSRLLSDRFSAERPKGSFSTLEIQRTEQGDSAMYLCASSSPLGADNEQFFGPGTRLTVL.